Shown below are 25 T cell receptor beta chains from a single sample sequenced in a study of T cell responses to AZD1222 COVID-19 vaccine. Assay used: immunoSEQ multiplex PCR; TCRdb lists only in-frame clones, some missing. The sample carries fewer than 65,000 clones, around 83% recorded once. Specimen: peripheral blood, collected on day 0 of AZD1222 vaccination. These receptors were collected from an adult in good health.

CDR3 protein: CASSAARVSGNTIYF. The DNA of the CDR3 is TGTGCCAGCAGTGCGGCCAGGGTCTCTGGAAACACCATATATTTT. This rearrangement joins TRBV2 to TRBJ1-3; D is perhaps TRBD1 (5 bases). This CDR3 comprises 15 residues. V lost 4 bases and J 0 bases, leaving 10 bases between the germline ends. Germline V gene data show CDR1 as SNHLY and CDR2 as FYNNEI. The variable domain in full, completed from reference TRBV2 and TRBJ1-3, reads EPEVTQTPSHQVTQMGQEVILRCVPISNHLYFYWYRQILGQKVEFLVSFYNNEISEKSEIFDDQFSVERPDGSNFTLKIRSTKLEDSAMYFCASSAARVSGNTIYFGEGSWLTVV.

V gene TRBV19 combines with J gene TRBJ2-1, with no clear D. There are 16 residues in the CDR3. The V gene lost 1 base and the J gene lost 0 bases, with 10 bases spanning the gap. Germline CDR1 LNHDA, CDR2 SQIVND (reference sequence). The CDR3 bases are TGTGCCAGTAGTATAGTGGCGTGGAGCTCCTACAATGAGCAGTTCTTC. It yields the protein CASSIVAWSSYNEQFF.

This CDR3 reads CASILRGSYNQPQHF. DNA for the CDR3: TGTGCCAGCATCCTAAGGGGGTCCTACAATCAGCCCCAGCATTTT. This chain links TRBV28 with TRBJ1-5; D perhaps matches TRBD1 (6 bases). The germline V and J ends were trimmed by 7 bases and 3 bases, with 16 bases remaining between them. The germline CDR1 and CDR2 sequences are MDHEN and SYDVKM. This CDR3 has 15 residues.

This chain connects TRBV7-9 to TRBJ1-1, with no clear D. Germline assignment: CDR1 SEHNR and CDR2 FQNEAQ (reference sequence). The length of the CDR3 is 13 residues. V lost 2 bases and J 6 bases, leaving 10 bases between the germline ends. For the CDR3, the DNA is TGTGCCAGCAGCTTAACAGCTGCAGCTGAAGCTTTCTTT. Translated: CASSLTAAAEAFF.

The V call is TRBV7-9, the J call TRBJ2-3; TRBD2 matches 9 bases. The germline CDR1 and CDR2 sequences are SEHNR and FQNEAQ (reference sequence). Losses at the gene ends were 5 bases for V and 1 base for J; bases not matched to a gene: 4. This CDR3 is 15 amino acids long. For the CDR3, the DNA is TGTGCCAGCAGCCTTAGCGGGAGAGGCACAGATACGCAGTATTTT. Translating gives CASSLSGRGTDTQYF.

The chain recombines TRBV5-5 with TRBJ1-1; TRBD1 matches at 8 bases. Unmatched junction bases numbered 7, after V lost 2 bases and J lost 4 bases. CDR1 is SGHKS and CDR2 is YYEKEE in the germline V gene (reference sequence). The CDR3 runs 15 residues. In DNA, the CDR3 is TGTGCCAGCAGCTTAAGGACAGGGAGGACCACTGAAGCTTTCTTT. This translates into CASSLRTGRTTEAFF.

This chain joins TRBV7-2 and TRBJ2-1; 7 nucleotides match TRBD2. Per the germline V gene, CDR1 is SGHTA and CDR2 is FQGNSA. The trim removed 1 base at V and 15 bases at J, leaving 12 bases unmatched. The CDR3 loop spans 14 amino acids. CDR3 loop: CASSLEAGLGGWFF. CDR3 nucleotide sequence: TGTGCCAGCAGCTTAGAGGCCGGACTAGGTGGGTGGTTCTTC.

This chain joins TRBV29-1 and TRBJ1-3; no firm D call. Germline assignment: CDR1 SQVTM and CDR2 ANQGSEA. Deletions cut 7 bases from V and 0 bases from J, with 13 bases between. The CDR3 extends over 14 amino acids. DNA for the CDR3: TGCAGCGGGACGGGCGGCCGCTCTGGAAACACCATATATTTT. Translation: CSGTGGRSGNTIYF.

This chain uses TRBV3-1 (or the pseudogene TRBV3-2) with TRBJ1-2; D ambiguous. Germline V gene data show CDR1 as LGHDT and CDR2 as YNNKEL (reference sequence). The CDR3 runs to 13 residues. V lost 0 bases and J 7 bases, leaving 9 bases between the germline ends. This CDR3 is CASSQDFAAGYTF. The CDR3 nucleotides are TGTGCCAGCAGCCAAGATTTCGCAGCTGGCTACACCTTC.

The CDR3 is CASSVVGGPISTDTQYF. The DNA for the CDR3 is TGTGCCAGCAGCGTAGTCGGAGGGCCAATAAGCACAGATACGCAGTATTTT. V usage is TRBV9 and J usage is TRBJ2-3; a weak D match, TRBD2 (6 bases). The CDR3 length is 17 residues. Germline CDR1 is SGDLS and CDR2 is YYNGEE. Trimming stripped 0 bases from V and 0 bases from J, with 14 bases between.

This clone is classed as medium-sized (0.01 to 0.1%). V usage is TRBV11-2 and J usage is TRBJ1-3; unclear D gene. Trimming cost V 1 base and J 4 bases, with 8 bases left between them. There are 14 residues in the CDR3. CDR1 is SGHAT and CDR2 is FQNNGV in the germline V gene. CDR3 DNA: TGTGCCAGCAGCTTAGCGGGGATGGGAAACACCATATATTTT. Its protein is CASSLAGMGNTIYF. Combining the CDR3 with reference TRBV11-2 and TRBJ1-3 gives the whole variable domain EAGVAQSPRYKIIEKRQSVAFWCNPISGHATLYWYQQILGQGPKLLIQFQNNGVVDDSQLPKDRFSAERLKGVDSTLKIQPAKLEDSAVYLCASSLAGMGNTIYFGEGSWLTVV.

This rearrangement joins TRBV7-2 to TRBJ2-2, with TRBD1 matching 7 bases. The CDR3 loop spans 15 amino acids. The ends lost 5 bases at V and 4 bases at J; junction bases unmatched: 7. Germline CDR1 SGHTA, CDR2 FQGNSA. CDR3 loop: CASSPIQGTTGELFF. The CDR3 nucleotides are TGTGCCAGCAGCCCGATACAGGGGACCACCGGGGAGCTGTTTTTT.

This clone was detected a few times. V usage is TRBV28 and J usage is TRBJ1-2; maybe TRBD1 (5 bases). Trimming removed 2 bases at V and 8 bases at J, with 15 bases between. Germline values: CDR1 MDHEN, CDR2 SYDVKM. The CDR3 contains 14 residues. The CDR3 DNA sequence: TGTGCCAGCAGTTTAGACGGCAGGGCTGGCGGCTACACCTTC. Its protein product is CASSLDGRAGGYTF.

This chain links TRBV19 with TRBJ2-2; 8 positions match TRBD2. The CDR3 runs 16 residues. With 5 bases clipped from V and 1 base from J, the junction kept 6 bases outside the gene matches. Germline loops: CDR1 LNHDA, CDR2 SQIVND (reference sequence). CDR3 sequence reads: CASSPGLAGNTGELFF. CDR3 DNA: TGTGCCAGTAGTCCGGGGCTAGCGGGGAACACCGGGGAGCTGTTTTTT.

The chain carries TRBV7-8 and TRBJ1-2; no firm D call. The CDR3 totals 13 residues. The germline gives CDR1 SGHVS, CDR2 FQNEAQ. The V end lost 6 bases, the J end lost 7 bases, and 15 bases lay between the germline ends. This CDR3 is CASSYLQSAGYTF. As DNA, the CDR3 is TGTGCCAGCAGTTACCTACAGAGCGCTGGCTACACCTTC.

V gene TRBV3-1 (or the pseudogene TRBV3-2) combines with J gene TRBJ2-7; D gene ambiguous. This CDR3 has 12 amino acids. CDR1 LGHDT and CDR2 YNNKEL come from the germline V gene (reference sequence). V lost 4 bases, J lost 5 bases, and 9 bases lay in between. Written as DNA, the CDR3 is TGTGCCAGCAGCCTGTCCCGTGACGAGCAGTACTTC. Protein: CASSLSRDEQYF.

This clone occurred a few times. This sequence joins TRBV7-6 and TRBJ1-1; tentatively, D is TRBD1 (5 bases). Trimming stripped 1 base from V and 4 bases from J, with 7 bases between. The CDR3 loop spans 13 amino acids. Germline values: CDR1 SGHVS, CDR2 FNYEAQ. The CDR3 bases are TGTGCCAGCAGCTTAGACACAGGCACTGAAGCTTTCTTT. This translates into CASSLDTGTEAFF.

The V and J genes are TRBV7-2 and TRBJ2-5, with a weak D call TRBD2 (6 bases). V dropped 5 bases and J dropped 1 base, with 8 bases sitting between them. Germline V gene sequence: CDR1 SGHTA, CDR2 FQGNSA. The CDR3 is made up of 13 amino acids. Written as DNA, the CDR3 is TGTGCCAGCAGCCGTAGCGGCCAAGAGACCCAGTACTTC. It specifies CASSRSGQETQYF.

The chain links TRBV27 to TRBJ1-2, with a possible D match to TRBD1 (5 bases). The germline V gene encodes CDR1 MNHEY and CDR2 SMNVEV (reference sequence). CDR3 length: 14 residues. The V end was cut by 5 bases, the J end by 4 bases, with 14 bases between. Here the CDR3 DNA reads TGTGCCAGCAGTACCTCAGGGTGGTCCTATGGCTACACCTTC. This gives the protein CASSTSGWSYGYTF.

This chain connects TRBV6-5 to TRBJ2-2, with 8 bases lining up with TRBD2. Looked up from germline, CDR1 is MNHEY and CDR2 is SVGAGI. The CDR3 sequence is 15 residues long. J was trimmed by 5 bases and V by 2 bases; bases with no gene match: 4. CDR3 sequence (DNA): TGTGCCAGCAGTTACAAAGCGGGAGTGACCGGGGAGCTGTTTTTT. Its protein is CASSYKAGVTGELFF.

The genes are TRBV21-1 and TRBJ2-7. TRBV21-1 is a listed pseudogene. The CDR3 has 13 amino acids. The CDR3 sequence: CASSPTPTSEQYV. DNA for the CDR3: TGTGCCAGCAGTCCAACACCGACCTCCGAGCAGTACGTC.

The chain links TRBV7-3 to TRBJ1-6, with D possibly matching TRBD1 (6 bases). Trimming cost V 5 bases and J 9 bases, with 17 bases left between them. CDR3 length: 15 amino acids. The germline gives CDR1 SGHTA, CDR2 FQGTGA. The CDR3 loop is CASSPQGSPGSPLHF. CDR3 nucleotides: TGTGCCAGCAGCCCCCAGGGGTCCCCCGGTTCACCCCTCCACTTT.

The rearrangement links TRBV28 to TRBJ1-3; D is unresolved. The CDR3 covers 14 residues. Germline CDR1 is MDHEN and CDR2 is SYDVKM. Trimming removed 3 bases at V and 1 base at J, with 7 bases between. The CDR3 protein is CASSLSFSGNTIYF. Written as DNA, the CDR3 is TGTGCCAGCAGTTTGAGTTTTTCTGGAAACACCATATATTTT.

The rearrangement joins TRBV5-6 to TRBJ1-3; D perhaps matches TRBD1 (5 bases). Germline CDR1 is SGHDT and CDR2 is YYEEEE. With 6 bases removed from V and 4 bases from J, the gap between germline ends came to 14 bases. This CDR3 comprises 14 residues. The CDR3 is CASNPQGVGNTIYF. CDR3 in DNA: TGTGCCAGCAACCCGCAGGGAGTCGGAAACACCATATATTTT.

CDR3 amino acids: CASSETVNYGYTF. The DNA for the CDR3 is TGCGCCAGCAGTGAGACAGTCAACTATGGCTACACCTTC. This chain links TRBV5-1 with TRBJ1-2; tentative D call: TRBD1 (5 bases). V was trimmed by 5 bases and J by 2 bases, leaving 10 bases between them. The CDR3 totals 13 residues. CDR1 SGHRS and CDR2 YFSETQ come from the germline V gene. The entire variable domain, with the rest obtained from reference TRBV5-1 and TRBJ1-2, is as follows: KAGVTQTPRYLIKTRGQQVTLSCSPISGHRSVSWYQQTPGQGLQFLFEYFSETQRNKGNFPGRFSGRQFSNSRSEMNVSTLELGDSALYLCASSETVNYGYTFGSGTRLTVV.